A selection of T cell receptor beta chains follows, all from one sample in a study of early T cells in non-severe SARS-CoV-2 infection. Using its own MiXCR run on the 5' RACE reads, TCRdb lists one record per CDR3 protein. The data show over 60,000 distinct CDR3 sequences, around 11% seen once. Sequencing used whole blood, obtained at baseline. The receptors come from an adult who was a healthcare worker with PCR-confirmed SARS-CoV-2 infection or an uninfected control (not recorded which). Each CDR3 is given with its conserved first and last residue. A D gene is named only where the DNA matches it firmly. A row's size may be missing; if present it is once, few, many or a size class.

V: TRBV2
D: -
size: few
J: TRBJ2-7
CDR3: CASNGIGTYEQYF
DNA: TGTGCCAGCAACGGGATAGGAACCTACGAGCAGTACTTC

V: TRBV6-5
D: TRBD1
size: many
J: TRBJ1-4
CDR3: CASSSSLRDRGGKLFF
DNA: TGTGCCAGCAGTTCATCCCTCCGGGACAGGGGGGGAAAACTGTTTTTT

V: TRBV7-6
D: -
size: -
J: TRBJ1-1
CDR3: CASSQIRDTEAFF
DNA: TGTGCCAGCAGTCAGATCCGGGACACTGAAGCTTTCTTT

V: TRBV28
D: TRBD2
size: -
J: TRBJ2-3
CDR3: CASSSAGVGTDTQYF
DNA: TGTGCCAGCAGTTCGGCGGGAGTGGGTACAGATACGCAGTATTTT

V: TRBV20-1
D: -
size: few
J: TRBJ2-7
CDR3: CSASGTSSYEQYF
DNA: TGCAGTGCTAGCGGTACCTCCTCCTACGAGCAGTACTTC

V: TRBV3-1
D: TRBD2
size: many
J: TRBJ2-7
CDR3: CASSQLAGYEQYF
DNA: TGTGCCAGCAGCCAACTAGCGGGCTACGAGCAGTACTTC

V: TRBV12-3/TRBV12-4
D: -
size: -
J: TRBJ2-7
CDR3: CASSMSGNYEQYF
DNA: TGTGCCAGCAGTATGTCCGGGAACTACGAGCAGTACTTC

V: TRBV6-5
D: -
size: many
J: TRBJ2-1
CDR3: CASSYSPASYNEQFF
DNA: TGTGCCAGCAGTTACTCACCAGCCTCCTACAATGAGCAGTTCTTC

V: TRBV20-1
D: -
size: -
J: TRBJ1-2
CDR3: CSASPSPDAGYGYTF
DNA: TGCAGTGCTAGCCCGAGCCCCGATGCCGGCTATGGCTACACCTTC

V: TRBV29-1
D: -
size: many
J: TRBJ1-3
CDR3: CSVEASGTGNTIYF
DNA: TGCAGCGTTGAGGCCTCCGGTACTGGAAACACCATATATTTT

V: TRBV5-1
D: -
size: -
J: TRBJ2-3
CDR3: CASSPRQRRSTDTQYF
DNA: TGCGCCAGCAGCCCCCGACAGAGAAGGAGCACAGATACGCAGTATTTT

V: TRBV20-1
D: -
size: -
J: TRBJ2-3
CDR3: CSASTFSGPSTDTQYF
DNA: TGCAGTGCCTCGACCTTTAGCGGCCCTAGCACAGATACGCAGTATTTT

V: TRBV20-1
D: -
size: -
J: TRBJ1-3
CDR3: CSVLDTGSGNTIYF
DNA: TGCAGTGTTTTAGACACCGGCTCTGGAAACACCATATATTTT

V: TRBV10-3
D: -
size: -
J: TRBJ2-3
CDR3: CAITEGRDTQYF
DNA: TGTGCCATCACCGAGGGCCGGGATACGCAGTATTTT

V: TRBV7-2
D: TRBD2
size: few
J: TRBJ2-1
CDR3: CASSFPPWRGISYNEQFF
DNA: TGTGCCAGCAGCTTCCCCCCATGGCGGGGGATCTCCTACAATGAGCAGTTCTTC

V: TRBV11-2
D: -
size: few
J: TRBJ2-7
CDR3: CASRKPKGPYEQYF
DNA: TGTGCCAGCAGAAAACCAAAGGGGCCGTACGAGCAGTACTTC

V: TRBV6-5
D: -
size: many
J: TRBJ1-5
CDR3: CASQALTEGGNQPQHF
DNA: TGTGCCAGTCAGGCCCTTACGGAAGGGGGCAATCAGCCCCAGCATTTT